The rows below give T cell receptor beta chains drawn from one sample of a study of blood T cell repertoires in COVID-19. Profiled with immunoSEQ multiplex PCR; TCRdb holds only in-frame clones, not every one. The sample lists more than 200,000 clones; around 90% were seen once. Source material: PBMCs or T cells enriched from blood (not recorded which). The source of these receptors is a woman in her 30s with acute COVID-19. Each CDR3 is given with its conserved first and last residue. The D gene is left open where the match is weak. Only some rows state a clone size, as once, few, many or a class for expanded clones.

>TRBJ2-7|13|TRBV15|-|-
CATSRDRGYEQYF
TGTGCCACCAGCAGAGATCGAGGCTACGAGCAGTACTTC
>TRBJ2-2|16|TRBV14|-|TRBD1
CASSSLTGLDTGELFF
TGTGCCAGCAGCTCTTTGACAGGGCTGGACACCGGGGAGCTGTTTTTT
>TRBJ2-1|15|TRBV6-4|-|-
CASRKDLSSYNEQFF
TGTGCCAGCAGGAAGGACTTAAGCTCCTACAATGAGCAGTTCTTC
>TRBJ2-5|13|TRBV4-2|-|-
CASSQIARETQYF
TGTGCCAGCAGCCAAATAGCGAGAGAGACCCAGTACTTC
>TRBJ1-1|14|TRBV6-5|-|TRBD1
CASSYAGTGGEAFF
TGTGCCAGCAGTTACGCCGGGACAGGGGGCGAAGCTTTCTTT
>TRBJ1-5|18|TRBV7-9|-|-
CASIPEDSRRVSNQPQHF
TGTGCCAGCATCCCAGAGGACAGCCGGCGTGTGTCCAATCAGCCCCAGCATTTT
>TRBJ1-1|17|TRBV28|once|TRBD1
CASSLFDRGRFGTEAFF
TGTGCCAGCAGTTTATTTGACAGGGGTCGGTTTGGAACTGAAGCTTTCTTT
>TRBJ1-5|15|TRBV5-6|-|-
CASSLAGFSNQPQHF
TGTGCCAGCAGTCTCGCAGGGTTTAGCAATCAGCCCCAGCATTTT
>TRBJ2-7|15|TRBV15|-|-
CAPQTDDPCSYEQYF
TGTGCCCCACAAACAGACGACCCTTGCTCCTACGAGCAGTACTTC
>TRBJ2-3|15|TRBV5-1|-|TRBD2
CASSLPSGKADTQYF
TGCGCCAGCAGCTTGCCTAGCGGGAAGGCAGATACGCAGTATTTT
>TRBJ1-1|15|TRBV10-2|-|-
CASSESLGANTEAFF
TGCGCCAGCAGTGAGTCCCTCGGTGCGAACACTGAAGCTTTCTTT
>TRBJ2-7|16|TRBV9|-|TRBD1
CASSVDPGQRSYEQYF
TGTGCCAGCAGCGTAGATCCGGGACAGAGGTCCTACGAGCAGTACTTC
>TRBJ1-4|16|TRBV28|-|TRBD1
CASSFRDSPVLEKLFF
TGTGCCAGCAGTTTCCGGGACAGTCCTGTTCTTGAAAAACTGTTTTTT
>TRBJ2-1|14|TRBV10-3|-|-
CAISPETGYNEQFF
TGTGCCATCAGCCCAGAGACGGGTTACAATGAGCAGTTCTTC
>TRBJ2-5|13|TRBV28|once|-
CASSFGSPRAQYF
TGTGCCAGCAGTTTTGGGTCTCCCCGGGCCCAGTACTTC
>TRBJ2-2|16|TRBV5-1|-|TRBD1
CASSPRTGGATGELFF
TGCGCCAGCAGCCCCCGGACAGGGGGCGCAACCGGGGAGCTGTTTTTT
>TRBJ2-7|15|TRBV7-2|-|TRBD1
CASSLRGTGDYEQYF
TGTGCCAGCAGCTTAAGGGGGACAGGGGACTACGAGCAGTACTTC
>TRBJ2-7|15|TRBV28|-|-
CASSLTGTSGTEQYF
TGTGCCAGCAGCCTGACCGGGACATCGGGGACCGAGCAGTACTTC
>TRBJ2-3|19|TRBV6-2/TRBV6-3|once|TRBD1
CASSRPTTTGYSVTDTQYF
TGTGCCAGCAGCCGCCCCACAACGACAGGGTATAGTGTGACAGATACGCAGTATTTT
>TRBJ1-5|16|TRBV18|-|-
CASSPSGGDKNQPQHF
TGTGCCAGCTCACCTTCTGGAGGGGATAAAAATCAGCCCCAGCATTTT
>TRBJ1-1|14|TRBV7-9|-|-
CASSEGVMNTEAFF
TGTGCCAGCAGTGAAGGGGTTATGAACACTGAAGCTTTCTTT
>TRBJ1-1|11|TRBV29-1|-|-
CSVTVNTEAFF
TGCAGCGTCACGGTGAACACTGAAGCTTTCTTT
>TRBJ1-3|14|TRBV7-9|few|-
CASSQTASGNTIYF
TGTGCCAGCAGCCAGACAGCTTCTGGAAACACCATATATTTT
>TRBJ2-4|16|TRBV27|-|TRBD2
CASTLAGGRAKNIQYF
TGTGCCAGCACACTAGCGGGAGGGAGGGCCAAAAACATTCAGTACTTC
>TRBJ2-1|14|TRBV6-6|once|-
CASNAQGGRNEQFF
TGTGCCAGCAACGCCCAGGGAGGTAGAAATGAGCAGTTCTTC
>TRBJ1-6|13|TRBV27|few|-
CASSLSEGSPLHF
TGTGCCAGCAGTTTATCGGAGGGTTCACCCCTCCACTTT
>TRBJ2-7|15|TRBV27|few|-
CASSDQPQGLGEQYF
TGTGCCAGCAGTGATCAGCCGCAGGGTCTGGGGGAGCAGTACTTC
>TRBJ2-1|14|TRBV9|-|-
CASSVAGEVNEQFF
TGTGCCAGCAGCGTAGCCGGGGAGGTCAATGAGCAGTTCTTC
>TRBJ1-6|15|TRBV11-1|-|TRBD1
CASSQGAEYNSPLHF
TGTGCCAGCAGCCAGGGGGCAGAGTATAATTCACCCCTCCACTTT
>TRBJ1-1|15|TRBV5-1|-|TRBD1
CASSRPGQGVSEAFF
TGCGCCAGCAGTCGTCCGGGACAGGGGGTCTCTGAAGCTTTCTTT
>TRBJ1-1|15|TRBV11-2|-|-
CASSFIKGKNTEAFF
TGTGCCAGCAGCTTTATAAAGGGGAAGAACACTGAAGCTTTCTTT